This T cell receptor (beta chain) was identified in a study of blood T cell repertoires in COVID-19. About the research overall: The study drew acute and convalescent COVID-19 samples from the United States, Italy and Spain. PBMCs, B-cell-depleted T cells, or T cells provided the cDNA or gDNA that made up the material.

Per the authors' pipeline: Reference gene primer amplification gave nucleated cell count estimates. The table came from immunoSEQ multiplex PCR; TCRdb's copy has only in-frame clones and leaves some out. Clone size and V and J calls were adopted from that table, with D and trimming inferred from the DNA. This sample has tens of thousands of clones; approximately 86% occur once, and the top ten carry 4.1%. The germline V gene encodes CDR1 SQVTM and CDR2 ANQGSEA. The CDR3 consists of 15 residues. V was shortened by 6 bases and J by 3 bases, with 20 bases between the two germline ends. This clonotype originated in a man aged 50 to 60 with acute or convalescent COVID-19. The chain carries TRBV29-1 and TRBJ2-5, with D perhaps TRBD2 (5 bases). The sample consisted of peripheral blood. In DNA, the CDR3 is TGCAGCGTCGTGTCGACATTCGGGGAGAAAGAGACCCAGTACTTC. Translated: CSVVSTFGEKETQYF.